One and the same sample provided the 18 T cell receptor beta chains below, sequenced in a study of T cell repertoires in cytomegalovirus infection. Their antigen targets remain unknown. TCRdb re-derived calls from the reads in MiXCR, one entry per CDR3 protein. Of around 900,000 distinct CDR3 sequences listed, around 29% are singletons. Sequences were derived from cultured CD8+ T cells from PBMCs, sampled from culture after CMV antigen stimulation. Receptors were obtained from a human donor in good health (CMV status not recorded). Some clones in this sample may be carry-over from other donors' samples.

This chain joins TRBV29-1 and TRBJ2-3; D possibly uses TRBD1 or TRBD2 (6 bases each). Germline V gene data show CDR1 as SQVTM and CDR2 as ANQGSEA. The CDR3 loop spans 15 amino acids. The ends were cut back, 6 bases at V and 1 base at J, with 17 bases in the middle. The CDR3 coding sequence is TGCAGCGTCGGAGGGGGTGTTGAGGGCACAGATACGCAGTATTTT. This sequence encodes CSVGGGVEGTDTQYF.

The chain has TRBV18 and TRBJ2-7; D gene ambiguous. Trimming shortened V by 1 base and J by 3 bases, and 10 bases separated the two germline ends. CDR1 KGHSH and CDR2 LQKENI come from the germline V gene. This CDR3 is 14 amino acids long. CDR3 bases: TGTGCCAGCTCACCACGCCAGTCCTTCTACGAGCAGTACGTC. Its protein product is CASSPRQSFYEQYV.

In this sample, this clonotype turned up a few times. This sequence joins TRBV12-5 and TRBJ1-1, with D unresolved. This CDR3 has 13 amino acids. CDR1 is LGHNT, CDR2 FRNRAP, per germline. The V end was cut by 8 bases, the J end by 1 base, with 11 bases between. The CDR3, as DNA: TGTGCTAGTCCCGGGGAGAGGAACACTGAAGCTTTCTTT. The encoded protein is CASPGERNTEAFF.

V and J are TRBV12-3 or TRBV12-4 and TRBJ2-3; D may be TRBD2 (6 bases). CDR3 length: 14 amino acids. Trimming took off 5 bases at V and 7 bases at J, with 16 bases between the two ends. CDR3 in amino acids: CASSPRDSFYTQYF. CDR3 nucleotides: TGTGCCAGCAGTCCCCGGGACTCCTTTTATACGCAGTATTTT.

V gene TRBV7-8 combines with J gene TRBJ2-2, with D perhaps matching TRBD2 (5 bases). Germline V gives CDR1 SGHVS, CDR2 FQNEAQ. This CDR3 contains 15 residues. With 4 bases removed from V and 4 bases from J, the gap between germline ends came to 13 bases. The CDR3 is CASSSRVALTGELFF. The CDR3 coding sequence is TGTGCCAGCAGCTCGCGGGTTGCCCTCACCGGGGAGCTGTTTTTT.

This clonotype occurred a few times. The CDR3 is CASSPNRYEQYV. CDR3 in DNA: TGTGCCAGCAGCCCCAACAGGTACGAGCAGTACGTC. J is TRBJ2-7 and V is TRBV6-2 or TRBV6-3, with a tentative D call TRBD1 (5 bases). Trimming left V 6 bases short and J 4 bases short, with 10 bases between. This CDR3 is built from 12 residues. Per the germline V gene, CDR1 is MNHEY and CDR2 is SVGEGT.

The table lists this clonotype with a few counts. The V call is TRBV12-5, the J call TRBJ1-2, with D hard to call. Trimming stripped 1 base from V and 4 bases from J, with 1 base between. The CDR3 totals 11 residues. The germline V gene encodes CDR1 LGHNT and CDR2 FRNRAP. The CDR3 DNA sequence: TGTGCTAGTGGTTTGGGCTATGGCTACACCTTC. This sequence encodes CASGLGYGYTF.

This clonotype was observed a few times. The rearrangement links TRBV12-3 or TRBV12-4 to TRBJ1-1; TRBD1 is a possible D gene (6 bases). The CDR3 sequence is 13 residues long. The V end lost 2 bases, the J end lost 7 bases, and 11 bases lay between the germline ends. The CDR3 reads CASSLPGASEAFF. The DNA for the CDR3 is TGTGCCAGCAGTTTACCGGGGGCGAGTGAAGCTTTCTTT.

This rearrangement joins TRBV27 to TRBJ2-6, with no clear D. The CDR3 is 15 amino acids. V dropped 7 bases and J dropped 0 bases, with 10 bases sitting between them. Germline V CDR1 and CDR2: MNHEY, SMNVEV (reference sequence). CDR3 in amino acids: CASTSRSSGANVLTF. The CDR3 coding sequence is TGTGCCAGCACCTCTCGTAGCTCTGGGGCCAACGTCCTGACTTTC.

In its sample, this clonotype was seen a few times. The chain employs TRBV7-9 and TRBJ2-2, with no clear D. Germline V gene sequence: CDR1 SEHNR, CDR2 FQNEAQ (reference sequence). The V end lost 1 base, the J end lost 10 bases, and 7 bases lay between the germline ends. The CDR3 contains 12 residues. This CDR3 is CASSLGRQELFF. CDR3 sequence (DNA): TGTGCCAGCAGCTTAGGACGGCAGGAGCTGTTTTTT.

CDR3 sequence: CASSPSSGGAYNEQFF. For the CDR3, the DNA is TGTGCCAGCAGCCCGTCTAGCGGGGGAGCCTACAATGAGCAGTTCTTC. The rearrangement joins TRBV4-2 to TRBJ2-1, with 10 positions matching TRBD2. This CDR3 has 16 amino acids. V shed 4 bases, J shed 2 bases, and the junction held 5 bases outside the gene matches. The germline V gene has CDR1 LGHNA and CDR2 YNFKEQ.

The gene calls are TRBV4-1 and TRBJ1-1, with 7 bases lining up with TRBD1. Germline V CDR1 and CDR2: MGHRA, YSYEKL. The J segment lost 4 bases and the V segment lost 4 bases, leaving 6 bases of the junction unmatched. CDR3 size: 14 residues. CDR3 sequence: CASSLDRFVTEAFF. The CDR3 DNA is TGCGCCAGCAGCCTGGACAGGTTTGTCACTGAAGCTTTCTTT.

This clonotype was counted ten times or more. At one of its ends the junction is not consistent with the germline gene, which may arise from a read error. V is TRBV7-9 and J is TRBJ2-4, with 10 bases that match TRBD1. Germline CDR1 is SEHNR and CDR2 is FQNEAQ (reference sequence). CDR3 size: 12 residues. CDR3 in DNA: TGTGCCAGCAGCGAGACCGGGACAGGGGCCCCCTTC. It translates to CASSETGTGAPF.

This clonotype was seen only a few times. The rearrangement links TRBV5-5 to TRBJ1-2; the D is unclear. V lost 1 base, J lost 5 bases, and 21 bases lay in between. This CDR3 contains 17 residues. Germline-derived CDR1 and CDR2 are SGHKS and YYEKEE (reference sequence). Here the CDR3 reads CASSLQVPYHYGYGYTF. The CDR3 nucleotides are TGTGCCAGCAGCTTGCAAGTACCCTACCATTATGGATATGGCTACACCTTC.

CDR3 DNA: TGTGCCAGCAGCACCAGGGGAAACTCCTACAATGAGCAGTTCTTC. This codes for CASSTRGNSYNEQFF. The chain employs TRBV14 and TRBJ2-1; D possibly corresponds to TRBD1 (6 bases). The V end was cut by 5 bases, the J end by 0 bases, with 11 bases between. This CDR3 has 15 residues. CDR1 and CDR2 from the germline V gene are SGHDN and FVKESK.

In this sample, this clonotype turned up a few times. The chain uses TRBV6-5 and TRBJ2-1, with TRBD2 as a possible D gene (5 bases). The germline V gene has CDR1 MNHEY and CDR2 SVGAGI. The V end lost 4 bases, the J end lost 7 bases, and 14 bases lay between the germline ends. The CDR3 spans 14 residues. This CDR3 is CASSLFSGLNEQFF. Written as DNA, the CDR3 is TGTGCCAGCAGTTTATTTTCGGGGTTGAATGAGCAGTTCTTC.

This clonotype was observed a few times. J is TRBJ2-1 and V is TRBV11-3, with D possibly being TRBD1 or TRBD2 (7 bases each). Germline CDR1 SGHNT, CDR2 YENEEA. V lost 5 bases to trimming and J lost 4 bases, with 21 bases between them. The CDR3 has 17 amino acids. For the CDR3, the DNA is TGTGCCAGCAGCCCGCCAGGGGGGGGGAGCGCATACAATGAGCAGTTCTTC. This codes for CASSPPGGGSAYNEQFF.

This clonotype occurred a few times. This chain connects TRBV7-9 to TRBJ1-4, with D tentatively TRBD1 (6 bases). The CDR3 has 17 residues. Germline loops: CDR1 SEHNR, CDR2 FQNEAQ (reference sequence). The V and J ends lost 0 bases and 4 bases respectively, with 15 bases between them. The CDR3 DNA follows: TGTGCCAGCAGCTTAGCGCGAAGGGGGAGCTTTAATGAAAAACTGTTTTTT. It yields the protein CASSLARRGSFNEKLFF.